One and the same sample provided the 5 T cell receptor beta chains below, sequenced in a study of blood T cell repertoires in COVID-19. This table comes from immunoSEQ multiplex PCR, and its TCRdb copy is limited to in-frame clones, with some not included. Among 150,000 to 180,000 clones listed, around 80% were seen once. Material: peripheral blood. All receptors derive from a man in his 60s with acute or convalescent COVID-19.

V is TRBV9 and J is TRBJ1-3; TRBD1 is a possible D gene (5 bases). The germline V and J ends were trimmed by 0 bases and 1 base, with 8 bases remaining between them. The CDR3 consists of 15 residues. Per the germline V gene, CDR1 is SGDLS and CDR2 is YYNGEE. CDR3 amino acids: CASSVGDWSGNTIYF. The CDR3 coding sequence is TGTGCCAGCAGCGTAGGGGACTGGTCTGGAAACACCATATATTTT. Complete variable domain (other parts from reference TRBV9 and TRBJ1-3): DSGVTQTPKHLITATGQRVTLRCSPRSGDLSVYWYQQSLDQGLQFLIQYYNGEERAKGNILERFSAQQFPDLHSELNLSSLELGDSALYFCASSVGDWSGNTIYFGEGSWLTVV.

On this clone itself: One junction end does not reproduce the germline sequence, and a read error may be involved. The chain joins TRBV7-7 to TRBJ2-5; the D gene is possibly TRBD2 (6 bases). CDR3 size: 14 residues. The germline CDR1 and CDR2 sequences are SSHAT and FNYEAQ (reference sequence). CDR3 loop: CASSRAGRQETQYF. The CDR3 DNA sequence: TGTGCTAGCAGCCGCGCGGGGCGACAAGAGACCCAGTACTTC.

This rearrangement joins TRBV6-5 to TRBJ2-1; the D gene is possibly TRBD1 (6 bases). CDR1 and CDR2 from the germline V gene are MNHEY and SVGAGI. V lost 5 bases to trimming and J lost 2 bases, with 7 bases between them. The CDR3 consists of 13 residues. The CDR3 DNA reads TGTGCCAGCAGTACAGGGCCCTACAATGAGCAGTTCTTC. Its translation is CASSTGPYNEQFF.

The CDR3 is CASSQSTEAFF. The CDR3 nucleotides read TGTGCCAGCAGCCAGAGCACTGAAGCTTTCTTT. The chain carries TRBV3-1 (or the pseudogene TRBV3-2) and TRBJ1-1; D is ambiguous. The CDR3 runs 11 residues. CDR1 LGHDT and CDR2 YNNKEL come from the germline V gene (reference sequence). V lost 3 bases and J lost 4, with 3 bases in between.

The V call is TRBV28, the J call TRBJ1-5; 10 bases are a match to TRBD1. There are 18 residues in the CDR3. The V and J ends lost 3 bases and 5 bases, in that order; junction bases with no gene match: 13. The germline V gene encodes CDR1 MDHEN and CDR2 SYDVKM. The chain's CDR3 is CASSFGMYTGTGDQPQHF. CDR3 nucleotide sequence: TGTGCCAGCAGTTTCGGTATGTACACCGGGACAGGGGATCAGCCCCAGCATTTT.